This T cell receptor (beta chain) was recovered during a study of beta chain features in type 1 diabetes. General study findings and limits: Patients' naive, central memory and Treg TCRB repertoires seemed closer to one another than those of healthy donors.

The CDR3 has 15 residues. Trimming left V 0 bases short and J 2 bases short, with 11 bases between. CDR1 SEHNR and CDR2 FQNEAQ come from the germline V gene (reference sequence). Ten or more counts support this clone. The antigen is undetermined. The investigators reverse transcribed all of the isolated RNA, so they sequenced expressed TCRB transcripts. The assay was immunoSEQ multiplex PCR, and TCRdb's table has in-frame clones only and misses some. This repertoire shows 120,000 to 150,000 clones, 8.5% to 12% found once; its top ten account for 1.3%. The chain employs TRBV7-9 and TRBJ2-7; tentatively, D is TRBD1 (7 bases). Material: naive CD4+ T cells from blood. This sequence originates from a man aged 18 to 35 in good health. CDR3 region: CASSLAGGQTYEQYF. The CDR3 DNA reads TGTGCCAGCAGCTTAGCGGGGGGACAGACCTACGAGCAGTACTTC.